The T cell receptor (beta chain) described here comes from a study of shared clonotypes between healthy human individuals. The overall study: CD4 naive and CD4 memory each took three plates per donor, while CD8 naive took two and CD8 memory one. Study findings and constraints: Clonotypes not shared had lower generation probabilities than those common to all four donors. Only blood samples were collected, and tissue repertoires likely differ.

Repertoires were generated with immunoSEQ multiplex PCR, while TCRdb's copy carries only in-frame clones and drops some. This sample carries roughly 2.1 million clones, roughly 91% of them seen once, and the ten largest clones take about 1.8%. The naive CD8 population came from CD45RO-negative cells selected for CCR7, without terminally differentiated effector memory CD45RA+ cells. Trimming removed 5 bases from V and 10 bases from J, with 15 bases in between. The CDR3 has 14 residues. Per the germline V gene, CDR1 is MDHEN and CDR2 is SYDVKM. In regard to this clone: Its antigen is unknown.

J is TRBJ1-6 and V is TRBV28, with a tentative D call TRBD1 (6 bases). The sample consisted of naive CD8+ T cells from PBMCs. This TCR derives from a young man in good health. Some clones in this sample may be carry-over from other donors' samples. The CDR3 region has the DNA TGTGCCAGCAGTCCAGGGGTCGCGGGCTCACCCCTCCACTTT. Translated: CASSPGVAGSPLHF.